A selection of T cell receptor beta chains follows, all from one sample in a study of blood T cell repertoires in COVID-19. The protocol was immunoSEQ multiplex PCR, while the TCRdb copy is restricted to in-frame clones and leaves out a portion. The data contain approximately 330,000 clones, around 90% of them singletons. The sample was peripheral blood. Source of these receptors: a man aged 25 to 40 with COVID-19, enrolled during active disease. Both conserved end residues are part of each CDR3. The order of the fields is V gene, clone size, J gene, D gene, CDR3 protein, CDR3 DNA. A D gene is named only where the DNA matches it firmly. Expanded clones are given a class, and other clones once, few, many or no size at all.

>TRBV23-1|.|TRBJ1-1|.
CASSQTSVLNTEAFF
TGCGCCAGCAGTCAAACTTCTGTATTGAACACTGAAGCTTTCTTT
>TRBV4-2|few|TRBJ1-5|.
CASSHDTPSSYSNQPQHF
TGTGCCAGCAGCCATGACACTCCGAGCTCATATAGCAATCAGCCCCAGCATTTT
>TRBV5-1|once|TRBJ1-2|.
CASSPGQKSHGYTF
TGCGCCAGCAGCCCCGGACAGAAGTCTCATGGCTACACCTTC
>TRBV7-9|.|TRBJ1-3|.
CASSLALVGSGNTIYF
TGTGCCAGCAGCTTAGCGCTAGTGGGCTCTGGAAACACCATATATTTT
>TRBV7-2|.|TRBJ2-1|TRBD2
CASSLNSLREGQIRFF
TGTGCCAGCAGCTTAAACAGTTTGCGGGAGGGCCAGATCCGGTTCTTC
>TRBV15|.|TRBJ2-7|.
CATSRERGSSYEQYF
TGTGCCACCAGCAGAGAACGGGGAAGCTCCTACGAGCAGTACTTC
>TRBV5-6|.|TRBJ2-4|.
CASSVGVAKNIQYF
TGTGCCAGCAGCGTAGGGGTAGCCAAAAACATTCAGTACTTC
>TRBV4-1|.|TRBJ2-3|.
CASSQPYGGDLTDTQYF
TGCGCCAGCAGCCAACCCTACGGCGGGGACCTCACAGATACGCAGTATTTT
>TRBV27|.|TRBJ2-5|.
CASGSRETQYF
TGTGCCAGCGGTAGCCGAGAGACCCAGTACTTC
>TRBV5-5|.|TRBJ1-2|TRBD1
CASNRQGPHLNYGYTF
TGTGCCAGCAATCGACAGGGGCCACACCTTAACTATGGCTACACCTTC
>TRBV6-5|.|TRBJ2-2|.
CASRMTPGELFF
TGTGCCAGCAGAATGACACCCGGGGAGCTGTTTTTT
>TRBV7-2|.|TRBJ2-5|TRBD2
CASSLVTAGGPEQETQYF
TGTGCCAGCAGCTTAGTAACCGCGGGAGGGCCGGAGCAAGAGACCCAGTACTTC
>TRBV6-5|.|TRBJ1-2|TRBD1
CASSYDRANYGYTF
TGTGCCAGCAGTTACGACAGGGCTAACTATGGCTACACCTTC
>TRBV6-6|.|TRBJ2-4|.
CASSPPGQLAKNIQYF
TGTGCCAGCAGTCCCCCAGGCCAACTAGCCAAAAACATTCAGTACTTC
>TRBV5-1|.|TRBJ1-4|TRBD1
CASSLSGGGEKLFF
TGCGCCAGCAGCTTATCAGGGGGCGGTGAAAAACTGTTTTTT
>TRBV5-1|few|TRBJ1-6|.
CASSLYYFLRSPLHF
TGCGCCAGCAGCTTGTACTATTTTTTGAGGTCACCCCTCCACTTT
>TRBV3-1/TRBV3-2|.|TRBJ2-2|TRBD2
CASSHLEGLAGTGELFF
TGTGCCAGCAGCCATCTAGAAGGGCTAGCGGGGACCGGGGAGCTGTTTTTT
>TRBV4-3|.|TRBJ2-7|.
CASSTDSSYEQYF
TGCGCCAGCAGCACGGACAGTTCCTACGAGCAGTACTTC
>TRBV29-1|few|TRBJ2-1|.
CSVRSFDSSYNEQFF
TGCAGCGTTAGGTCCTTTGACAGCTCCTACAATGAGCAGTTCTTC
>TRBV7-2|.|TRBJ2-3|TRBD1
CASSSDVDRGPTDTQYF
TGTGCCAGCAGCTCAGACGTGGACAGGGGGCCTACAGATACGCAGTATTTT
>TRBV10-3|.|TRBJ1-2|TRBD1
CAISGRTGELGYTF
TGTGCCATCAGTGGCCGGACAGGGGAGCTTGGCTACACCTTC
>TRBV5-1|.|TRBJ2-2|TRBD2
CASSLAGRMNTGELFF
TGCGCCAGCAGCTTGGCCGGGAGGATGAACACCGGGGAGCTGTTTTTT
>TRBV7-2|.|TRBJ2-2|.
CASSLGTFAGELFF
TGTGCCAGCAGCTTAGGGACATTTGCCGGGGAGCTGTTTTTT
>TRBV20-1|.|TRBJ2-7|.
CSARAAYEQYF
TGCAGTGCTAGAGCGGCCTACGAGCAGTACTTC
>TRBV28|.|TRBJ2-4|.
CASSQLDRWRYF
TGTGCCAGCAGTCAATTAGACAGGTGGCGGTACTTC
>TRBV6-2/TRBV6-3|.|TRBJ1-2|TRBD1
CASSKVPRTGRIYGYTF
TGTGCCAGCAGTAAGGTCCCTAGGACAGGGCGGATCTATGGCTACACCTTC
>TRBV10-3|.|TRBJ1-1|.
CAISEAGRADTEAFF
TGTGCCATCTCTGAGGCCGGCAGGGCAGACACTGAAGCTTTCTTT
>TRBV29-1|.|TRBJ2-1|TRBD2
CSVRIGASGPYNEQFF
TGCAGCGTTAGGATCGGGGCTAGCGGGCCCTACAATGAGCAGTTCTTC
>TRBV29-1|.|TRBJ1-1|.
CSVLTGTEAFF
TGCAGCGTCCTGACAGGAACTGAAGCTTTCTTT
>TRBV30|.|TRBJ1-6|TRBD1
CAWSLPGQGNSPLHF
TGTGCCTGGAGTCTACCGGGACAGGGGAATTCACCCCTCCACTTT
>TRBV7-2|.|TRBJ1-3|.
CASSLQGPGNTIYF
TGTGCCAGCAGCTTACAGGGCCCTGGAAACACCATATATTTT
>TRBV27|.|TRBJ1-5|.
CASSSIDSLEPQHF
TGTGCCAGCAGTTCCATTGACAGTCTTGAGCCCCAGCATTTT
>TRBV19|few|TRBJ2-1|TRBD2
CASSIGSGVPYNEQFF
TGTGCCAGTAGTATAGGTAGCGGGGTTCCCTACAATGAGCAGTTCTTC
>TRBV24-1|.|TRBJ2-1|.
CATSELYSSYNEQFF
TGTGCCACCAGTGAATTGTATAGCTCCTACAATGAGCAGTTCTTC
>TRBV27|few|TRBJ2-7|TRBD1
CASTLIGQGSLYEQYF
TGTGCCAGCACCTTAATAGGACAGGGCAGCCTCTACGAGCAGTACTTC
>TRBV14|.|TRBJ2-3|.
CASSQDDSQHRDTQYF
TGTGCCAGCAGCCAAGATGACAGCCAGCACAGAGATACGCAGTATTTT
>TRBV6-4|.|TRBJ2-3|TRBD1
CASSESRDRVEDTQYF
TGTGCCAGCAGTGAGTCCCGGGACAGGGTGGAAGATACGCAGTATTTT
>TRBV5-1|.|TRBJ1-4|.
CASSLGQGISAEKLFF
TGCGCCAGCAGCTTGGGGCAGGGAATTTCGGCTGAAAAACTGTTTTTT
>TRBV5-6|.|TRBJ2-5|.
CASSSLAFQETQYF
TGTGCCAGCAGCTCCCTAGCCTTCCAAGAGACCCAGTACTTC
>TRBV2|.|TRBJ1-1|TRBD1
CASLPGQGPNTEAFF
TGTGCCAGCCTCCCGGGACAGGGACCCAACACTGAAGCTTTCTTT
>TRBV7-9|few|TRBJ1-1|TRBD1
CASRVQGRSAEAFF
TGTGCCAGCAGGGTACAGGGGAGGAGCGCTGAAGCTTTCTTT
>TRBV4-1|.|TRBJ1-2|.
CASSQSDTGANYGYTF
TGCGCCAGCAGCCAATCCGATACAGGAGCTAACTATGGCTACACCTTC
>TRBV29-1|.|TRBJ1-5|.
CSVSKTGQPQHF
TGCAGCGTCTCTAAAACAGGTCAGCCCCAGCATTTT
>TRBV24-1|.|TRBJ2-1|.
CATSDRQSYNNEQFF
TGTGCCACCAGTGATCGACAGTCCTATAACAATGAGCAGTTCTTC
>TRBV7-8|.|TRBJ1-2|TRBD1
CASSLAYPTGGDYGYTF
TGTGCCAGCAGCTTAGCGTACCCGACAGGGGGCGATTATGGCTACACCTTC
>TRBV5-4|few|TRBJ1-2|.
CASSLREGGYTF
TGTGCCAGCAGCTTGAGAGAGGGTGGCTACACCTTC
>TRBV7-9|.|TRBJ1-6|TRBD1
CASSPRGYDRAGSPLHF
TGTGCCAGCAGCCCACGGGGGTACGACAGGGCGGGGTCACCCCTCCACTTT